The rows below give T cell receptor beta chains drawn from one sample of a study of blood T cell repertoires in COVID-19. TCRdb's table, derived via immunoSEQ multiplex PCR, lists solely in-frame clones and lacks some. The sample lists over 25,000 clones, around 91% occurring once. Sequences were obtained from peripheral blood. The origin of the receptors is a man between 65 and 85 years old with active or convalescent COVID-19. Each CDR3 is given with its conserved first and last residue. D genes are given only for firm matches. Not all rows give a size; the values are once, few, many and, for expanded clones, a class.

j_call: TRBJ2-5; d_call: -; v_call: TRBV4-1; clone_size: -; cdr3_aa: CASSQVLRGSEAGTQYF; cdr3_nt: TGCGCCAGCAGCCAGGTCCTCCGGGGTTCAGAGGCGGGGACCCAGTACTTC
j_call: TRBJ1-1; d_call: -; v_call: TRBV2; clone_size: -; cdr3_aa: CAISTQNTEAFF; cdr3_nt: TGTGCCATCTCGACACAGAACACTGAAGCTTTCTTT
j_call: TRBJ1-1; d_call: TRBD1; v_call: TRBV29-1; clone_size: few; cdr3_aa: CSVGDRVVRDTEAFF; cdr3_nt: TGCAGCGTGGGAGACAGGGTAGTTCGGGACACTGAAGCTTTCTTT
j_call: TRBJ1-6; d_call: -; v_call: TRBV7-8; clone_size: -; cdr3_aa: CASSFSRGLSPLHF; cdr3_nt: TGTGCCAGCAGCTTTAGCAGGGGATTGTCACCCCTCCACTTT
j_call: TRBJ1-2; d_call: -; v_call: TRBV5-1; clone_size: -; cdr3_aa: CASSLVLTRGYTF; cdr3_nt: TGCGCCAGCAGCTTGGTTCTTACTAGGGGCTACACCTTC
j_call: TRBJ1-1; d_call: TRBD1; v_call: TRBV19; clone_size: -; cdr3_aa: CASRGLGTEAFF; cdr3_nt: TGTGCCAGCAGGGGGCTTGGAACTGAAGCTTTCTTT
j_call: TRBJ1-1; d_call: TRBD1; v_call: TRBV7-2; clone_size: -; cdr3_aa: CASSFTQGATEAFF; cdr3_nt: TGTGCCAGCAGCTTCACTCAGGGGGCCACTGAAGCTTTCTTT
j_call: TRBJ2-5; d_call: -; v_call: TRBV2; clone_size: -; cdr3_aa: CASRLEGETQYF; cdr3_nt: TGTGCCAGCAGGCTGGAGGGGGAGACCCAGTACTTC
j_call: TRBJ2-3; d_call: -; v_call: TRBV9; clone_size: -; cdr3_aa: CASSASGTDTQYF; cdr3_nt: TGTGCCAGCAGCGCTTCCGGGACAGATACGCAGTATTTT
j_call: TRBJ1-6; d_call: -; v_call: TRBV5-4; clone_size: -; cdr3_aa: CASSLESYNSPLHF; cdr3_nt: TGTGCCAGCAGCTTGGAGAGTTATAATTCACCCCTCCACTTT
j_call: TRBJ1-1; d_call: -; v_call: TRBV5-1; clone_size: -; cdr3_aa: CASSLGALNTEAFF; cdr3_nt: TGCGCCAGCAGTTTAGGGGCGTTGAACACTGAAGCTTTCTTT
j_call: TRBJ1-1; d_call: -; v_call: TRBV2; clone_size: -; cdr3_aa: CASSPVGGTEAFF; cdr3_nt: TGTGCCAGCAGCCCAGTGGGGGGTACTGAAGCTTTCTTT
j_call: TRBJ1-1; d_call: TRBD1; v_call: TRBV18; clone_size: once; cdr3_aa: CASSRQGGELMNTEAFF; cdr3_nt: TGTGCCAGCTCGCGACAGGGGGGTGAACTAATGAACACTGAAGCTTTCTTT
j_call: TRBJ1-5; d_call: -; v_call: TRBV28; clone_size: -; cdr3_aa: CASTWGQGYQPQHF; cdr3_nt: TGTGCCAGCACCTGGGGGCAGGGTTATCAGCCCCAGCATTTT
j_call: TRBJ2-7; d_call: -; v_call: TRBV6-6; clone_size: -; cdr3_aa: CASSYGSGHEQYF; cdr3_nt: TGTGCCAGCAGTTACGGTTCAGGCCACGAGCAGTACTTC
j_call: TRBJ1-2; d_call: TRBD1; v_call: TRBV19; clone_size: -; cdr3_aa: CASSATDRVEGYTF; cdr3_nt: TGTGCCAGTAGTGCCACCGACAGGGTTGAAGGCTACACCTTC
j_call: TRBJ2-3; d_call: -; v_call: TRBV18; clone_size: -; cdr3_aa: CASSPTGTDTQYF; cdr3_nt: TGTGCCAGCTCACCAACGGGAACAGATACGCAGTATTTT
j_call: TRBJ1-2; d_call: -; v_call: TRBV5-5; clone_size: -; cdr3_aa: CASSLREFYGYTF; cdr3_nt: TGTGCCAGCAGCTTGCGGGAGTTCTATGGCTACACCTTC
j_call: TRBJ1-1; d_call: -; v_call: TRBV5-1; clone_size: -; cdr3_aa: CASSLGPGQAFEAFF; cdr3_nt: TGCGCCAGCAGCTTGGGCCCGGGACAAGCCTTCGAAGCTTTCTTT
j_call: TRBJ1-6; d_call: TRBD1; v_call: TRBV19; clone_size: -; cdr3_aa: CASSTTGGRSPLHF; cdr3_nt: TGTGCCAGTAGTACCACAGGGGGCCGGTCACCCCTCCACTTT
j_call: TRBJ1-1; d_call: TRBD1; v_call: TRBV6-5; clone_size: -; cdr3_aa: CASSPGTGRATEAFF; cdr3_nt: TGTGCCAGCAGTCCCGGGACAGGGCGGGCCACTGAAGCTTTCTTT
j_call: TRBJ2-3; d_call: -; v_call: TRBV10-3; clone_size: -; cdr3_aa: CATTWEGVGTQYF; cdr3_nt: TGTGCCACGACGTGGGAGGGGGTTGGTACGCAGTATTTT
j_call: TRBJ1-5; d_call: TRBD1; v_call: TRBV12-3/TRBV12-4; clone_size: few; cdr3_aa: CASRQGQDQPQHF; cdr3_nt: TGTGCCAGCAGACAAGGACAGGATCAGCCCCAGCATTTT
j_call: TRBJ1-1; d_call: -; v_call: TRBV30; clone_size: -; cdr3_aa: CAWISGGGRRLLTEAFF; cdr3_nt: TGTGCCTGGATCTCTGGGGGCGGAAGGCGGCTGCTCACTGAAGCTTTCTTT
j_call: TRBJ1-2; d_call: TRBD1; v_call: TRBV2; clone_size: -; cdr3_aa: CANTGGLEGNYGYTF; cdr3_nt: TGTGCCAACACAGGGGGATTAGAGGGAAACTATGGCTACACCTTC
j_call: TRBJ1-2; d_call: TRBD1; v_call: TRBV7-2; clone_size: -; cdr3_aa: CASSTRQGRVGYTF; cdr3_nt: TGTGCCAGCAGCACAAGACAGGGGCGAGTGGGCTACACCTTC
j_call: TRBJ1-5; d_call: TRBD1; v_call: TRBV29-1; clone_size: -; cdr3_aa: CSARDSFYSNQPQHF; cdr3_nt: TGCAGCGCCAGGGACAGCTTCTATAGCAATCAGCCCCAGCATTTT
j_call: TRBJ2-7; d_call: -; v_call: TRBV24-1; clone_size: -; cdr3_aa: CATSDRGSSYEQYF; cdr3_nt: TGTGCCACCAGTGACCGGGGAAGCTCCTACGAGCAGTACTTC
j_call: TRBJ1-2; d_call: -; v_call: TRBV5-5; clone_size: -; cdr3_aa: CASSPDRFYGYTF; cdr3_nt: TGTGCCAGCAGCCCGGACAGATTCTATGGCTACACCTTC
j_call: TRBJ2-7; d_call: -; v_call: TRBV6-5; clone_size: -; cdr3_aa: CASSYSGQGIYEQYF; cdr3_nt: TGTGCCAGCAGTTACTCAGGGCAGGGAATCTACGAGCAGTACTTC
j_call: TRBJ1-2; d_call: -; v_call: TRBV28; clone_size: -; cdr3_aa: CASSLQGRGDF; cdr3_nt: TGTGCCAGCAGTTTGCAGGGTCGCGGGGACTTC
j_call: TRBJ2-7; d_call: TRBD2; v_call: TRBV6-5; clone_size: -; cdr3_aa: CASRGDFKQYF; cdr3_nt: TGTGCCAGCCGGGGGGATTTTAAGCAGTACTTC
j_call: TRBJ2-3; d_call: TRBD2; v_call: TRBV7-3; clone_size: -; cdr3_aa: CASSAKGTSGASDTQYF; cdr3_nt: TGTGCCAGCAGCGCTAAGGGGACTAGCGGGGCTTCAGATACGCAGTATTTT
j_call: TRBJ2-5; d_call: -; v_call: TRBV7-3; clone_size: -; cdr3_aa: CASSSTGFGETQYF; cdr3_nt: TGTGCCAGCAGCTCCACAGGGTTCGGAGAGACCCAGTACTTC
j_call: TRBJ1-1; d_call: TRBD1; v_call: TRBV6-5; clone_size: -; cdr3_aa: CASSYSGQGFEAFF; cdr3_nt: TGTGCCAGCAGTTACTCGGGACAGGGGTTTGAAGCTTTCTTT
j_call: TRBJ1-1; d_call: -; v_call: TRBV19; clone_size: -; cdr3_aa: CASSEGYTEAFF; cdr3_nt: TGTGCCAGTAGCGAGGGTTACACTGAAGCTTTCTTT
j_call: TRBJ1-1; d_call: -; v_call: TRBV7-2; clone_size: -; cdr3_aa: CASSLLRQGGAEAFF; cdr3_nt: TGTGCCAGCAGCTTATTGAGGCAGGGAGGAGCTGAAGCTTTCTTT
j_call: TRBJ2-1; d_call: TRBD2; v_call: TRBV2; clone_size: -; cdr3_aa: CASSGRLALGVYNEQFF; cdr3_nt: TGTGCCAGCAGTGGACGACTAGCCCTGGGGGTCTACAATGAGCAGTTCTTC
j_call: TRBJ2-1; d_call: TRBD2; v_call: TRBV6-6; clone_size: -; cdr3_aa: CASSYSVAGGREQFF; cdr3_nt: TGTGCCAGCAGTTACTCGGTAGCGGGAGGGCGTGAGCAGTTCTTC
j_call: TRBJ1-5; d_call: -; v_call: TRBV18; clone_size: -; cdr3_aa: CASSREDGLGPQHF; cdr3_nt: TGTGCCAGCTCACGGGAGGACGGGCTTGGGCCCCAGCATTTT
j_call: TRBJ1-3; d_call: TRBD1; v_call: TRBV9; clone_size: -; cdr3_aa: CASSAEGGQASKSSGNTIYF; cdr3_nt: TGTGCCAGCAGCGCGGAGGGGGGACAGGCCTCTAAGAGCTCTGGAAACACCATATATTTT